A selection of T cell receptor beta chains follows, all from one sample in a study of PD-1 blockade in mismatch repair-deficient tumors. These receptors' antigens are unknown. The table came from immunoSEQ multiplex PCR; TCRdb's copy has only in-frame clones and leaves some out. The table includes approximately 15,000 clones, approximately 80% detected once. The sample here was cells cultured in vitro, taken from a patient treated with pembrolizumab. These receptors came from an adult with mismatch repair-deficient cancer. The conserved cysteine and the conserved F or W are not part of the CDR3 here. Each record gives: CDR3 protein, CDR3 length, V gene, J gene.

CDR3aa: ASSQDLGLFYSNQPQH
len: 16
v_gene: TRBV4-1
j_gene: TRBJ1-5

CDR3aa: ASSSIAEGNYEQY
len: 13
v_gene: TRBV6-5
j_gene: TRBJ2-7

CDR3aa: ATSRADFGTSGSDTQY
len: 16
v_gene: TRBV15
j_gene: TRBJ2-3

CDR3aa: ASSTSRGTRTDTQY
len: 14
v_gene: TRBV6-6
j_gene: TRBJ2-3

CDR3aa: ASSYSVGTEAF
len: 11
v_gene: TRBV6-5
j_gene: TRBJ1-1

CDR3aa: ASSRRGTADTQY
len: 12
v_gene: TRBV19
j_gene: TRBJ2-3

CDR3aa: ASSVLRGENTEAF
len: 13
v_gene: TRBV9
j_gene: TRBJ1-1

CDR3aa: ASSLWAGYNEQF
len: 12
v_gene: TRBV27
j_gene: TRBJ2-1

CDR3aa: ASSEVDVGSLQGRFRDTIY
len: 19
v_gene: TRBV6-1
j_gene: TRBJ1-3

CDR3aa: ASSLWGQGATNEKLF
len: 15
v_gene: TRBV27
j_gene: TRBJ1-4

CDR3aa: ASQGAGTEAF
len: 10
v_gene: TRBV30
j_gene: TRBJ1-1

CDR3aa: SGETQGNTEAF
len: 11
v_gene: TRBV29-1
j_gene: TRBJ1-1

CDR3aa: ASSPSRGIENYGYT
len: 14
v_gene: TRBV5-1
j_gene: TRBJ1-2

CDR3aa: ASRLGGSYEQY
len: 11
v_gene: TRBV27
j_gene: TRBJ2-7

CDR3aa: ASSMSVAGEQF
len: 11
v_gene: TRBV19
j_gene: TRBJ2-1

CDR3aa: AWRMEQLSGNTIY
len: 13
v_gene: TRBV30
j_gene: TRBJ1-3

CDR3aa: ASSPISGITGELF
len: 13
v_gene: TRBV28
j_gene: TRBJ2-2

CDR3aa: ATTKGTGNEQY
len: 11
v_gene: TRBV11-3
j_gene: TRBJ2-7

CDR3aa: ASSPVGPGNTIY
len: 12
v_gene: TRBV28
j_gene: TRBJ1-3

CDR3aa: ASSVGLLNEQF
len: 11
v_gene: TRBV9
j_gene: TRBJ2-1

CDR3aa: ASRRDSNTGELF
len: 12
v_gene: TRBV5-1
j_gene: TRBJ2-2

CDR3aa: ASSSHLSGGYEQY
len: 13
v_gene: TRBV5-1
j_gene: TRBJ2-7

CDR3aa: ASSYSRDYRDNEQF
len: 14
v_gene: TRBV6-6
j_gene: TRBJ2-1

CDR3aa: ASSLGTADGYT
len: 11
v_gene: TRBV5-1
j_gene: TRBJ1-2

CDR3aa: ASSLSGGGCSYEQY
len: 14
v_gene: TRBV27
j_gene: TRBJ2-7